Shown below are 3 T cell receptor beta chains from a single sample sequenced in a study of blood T cell repertoires in COVID-19. Assay: immunoSEQ multiplex PCR; the TCRdb copy retains only in-frame clones and omits some. This table holds about 300,000 clones, roughly 91% found once. The sequenced sample was PBMCs or T cells enriched from blood (not recorded which). These receptor sequences come from a woman aged 50 to 65 who had been exposed to COVID-19.

CDR3 sequence (DNA): TGTGCCAGCAGCTTTCTAGCGGTTTACAATGAGCAGTTCTTC. Translation: CASSFLAVYNEQFF. This sequence joins TRBV7-8 and TRBJ2-1, with 7 bases lining up with TRBD2. This CDR3 contains 14 residues. Germline CDR1 SGHVS, CDR2 FQNEAQ. V dropped 3 bases and J dropped 4; count of bases not matched to a gene: 3.

The chain recombines TRBV28 with TRBJ1-1; 10 bases are a match to TRBD1. After removal of 7 bases from V and 5 bases from J, the junction contained 10 bases not matched to a gene. The CDR3 runs 15 residues. In germline, CDR1 is MDHEN, CDR2 SYDVKM. The CDR3 here is CASISLGTGETEAFF. The CDR3 region has the DNA TGTGCCAGCATCTCCCTCGGGACAGGGGAAACTGAAGCTTTCTTT.

This chain links TRBV28 with TRBJ1-2, with TRBD1 as a possible D gene (6 bases). Germline-derived CDR1 and CDR2 are MDHEN and SYDVKM. The V end was cut by 10 bases, the J end by 5 bases, with 17 bases between. This CDR3 contains 13 residues. This chain's CDR3 is CATERGGAYGYTF. The CDR3 region has the DNA TGTGCCACCGAGCGGGGGGGCGCGTATGGCTACACCTTC.